What follows is one T cell receptor (beta chain) and its context. Its antigen is not known. CDR1 and CDR2 (germline): SGHRS, YFSETQ. V trimming: 0 bases; J trimming: 8 bases; junction bases outside the gene matches: 9. The CDR3 runs 16 residues. These data come from a study of cytomegalovirus exposure and HLA in healthy donors. Findings of the study overall: Some TCR beta chains (164 of them) were listed as cytomegalovirus-associated. Presence/absence analyses treated sequencing depth as roughly uniform across donors.

PCR used 60 Vbeta primers and 13 Jbeta primers. Original processing methods: In a later analysis, the count reached tens of millions of unique TCR beta chains, with 10 million to 14 million shared. Generated by immunoSEQ multiplex PCR, the TCRdb table keeps only in-frame clones and is missing some. V and J calls and clone size follow that table, whereas D and trimming were derived from the DNA. The repertoire holds about 150,000 clones, with around 81% as singletons. Sequencing input: PBMCs. The sequence was obtained from a man aged 35 to 55 in good health and CMV-seronegative. The chain employs TRBV5-1 and TRBJ2-2; 8 bases align to TRBD2. CDR3 in amino acids: CASSLETSESGGELFF. The CDR3 coding sequence is TGCGCCAGCAGCTTGGAGACTAGCGAATCCGGGGGGGAGCTGTTTTTT.